A selection of T cell receptor beta chains follows, all from one sample in a study of shared clonotypes between healthy human individuals. Sequencing used immunoSEQ multiplex PCR; TCRdb keeps in-frame clones, though not all of them. Here the sample spans about 2 million clones, approximately 95% being singletons. The sequenced sample was naive CD8+ T cells sorted from blood. These TCRs come from a man between 18 and 35 years old in good health. The CDR3 runs from the conserved cysteine through the conserved F or W. The D gene is left open where the match is weak. Clone sizes are given selectively: once, few, many, or a class where the clone is expanded.

J gene,clone size,D gene,V gene,CDR3 length,CDR3 protein,CDR3 DNA
TRBJ2-7,NA,TRBD2,TRBV27,14,CASSPGGMGYEQYF,TGTGCCAGCAGCCCGGGGGGGATGGGGTACGAGCAGTACTTC
TRBJ2-3,NA,NA,TRBV6-5,14,CASSGERTTDTQYF,TGTGCCAGCAGTGGAGAGAGGACCACAGATACGCAGTATTTT
TRBJ1-1,NA,NA,TRBV4-1,13,CASSQVTGTEAFF,TGCGCCAGCAGCCAAGTTACAGGGACTGAAGCTTTCTTT
TRBJ2-2,NA,NA,TRBV27,14,CASKAGANTGELFF,TGTGCCAGCAAGGCAGGGGCCAACACCGGGGAGCTGTTTTTT
TRBJ2-1,NA,TRBD2,TRBV19,18,CASTPGLAEPSPYNEQFF,TGTGCCAGTACCCCGGGACTAGCGGAACCCTCACCCTACAATGAGCAGTTCTTC
TRBJ2-5,NA,TRBD2,TRBV25-1,16,CASSPPGLAGQETQYF,TGTGCCAGCAGTCCTCCGGGGCTAGCGGGTCAAGAGACCCAGTACTTC
TRBJ1-5,NA,NA,TRBV4-3,21,CASSQVFPGGADRGFNQPQHF,TGCGCCAGCAGCCAAGTTTTCCCCGGGGGAGCCGACCGGGGGTTCAATCAGCCCCAGCATTTT
TRBJ2-7,few,TRBD1,TRBV7-9,16,CASSLAPGTGGTEQYF,TGTGCCAGCAGCTTAGCGCCCGGGACAGGGGGCACCGAGCAGTACTTC
TRBJ1-6,NA,NA,TRBV4-1,15,CASSLRYSYNSPLHF,TGCGCCAGCAGCCTACGATACTCCTATAATTCACCCCTCCACTTT
TRBJ2-3,NA,NA,TRBV27,15,CASSLGTHRGDTQYF,TGTGCCAGCAGTTTAGGGACCCACCGTGGAGATACGCAGTATTTT
TRBJ2-7,NA,NA,TRBV5-6,13,CASSPGRAYEQYF,TGTGCCAGCAGCCCGGGACGCGCCTACGAGCAGTACTTC
TRBJ2-5,NA,NA,TRBV7-2,16,CASSLDGGYIQETQYF,TGTGCCAGCAGCTTAGACGGAGGTTACATACAAGAGACCCAGTACTTC
TRBJ1-2,NA,NA,TRBV4-3,18,CASSQVGAGLTSNYGYTF,TGCGCCAGCAGCCAAGTGGGCGCAGGGCTCACCTCTAACTATGGCTACACCTTC
TRBJ2-7,once,NA,TRBV19,17,CASSIGWTAADDYEQYF,TGTGCCAGTAGTATAGGGTGGACAGCGGCCGATGACTACGAGCAGTACTTC
TRBJ2-1,once,TRBD2,TRBV7-2,16,CASSYSGRETYNEQFF,TGTGCCAGCAGCTATAGCGGGAGGGAAACCTACAATGAGCAGTTCTTC